This T cell receptor (beta chain) was identified during a study of spatial heterogeneity in lung cancer. The overall study: Detection of beta-chain sequences consistently exceeded that of alpha-chain sequences.

All TCR cDNA molecules were individually tagged with a unique molecular identifier. A single record per CDR3 protein comes from TCRdb applying MiXCR to the 5' RACE reads. The table includes about 45,000 distinct CDR3 sequences, around 11% detected once. Time point indicated: sample taken at primary tumor resection. Sequencing covered unsorted whole RNA taken from tumor, nontumor lung or frozen PBMC. Samples were obtained from some 70 donors, all untreated early-stage non-small cell lung cancer patients. This CDR3 has 14 residues. Germline V gene data show CDR1 as MNHNY and CDR2 as SVGAGI (reference sequence). The J segment lost 1 base and the V segment lost 8 bases, leaving 7 bases of the junction unmatched. There are a few counts of this clonotype.

The chain combines TRBV6-6 with TRBJ2-5, with TRBD1 identical over 7 bases. Source: PBMCs, taken at surgery. This receptor was taken from a female donor with early-stage non-small cell lung cancer. CDR3 coding DNA: TGTGCCAGCTCACTGGGACAGCTCCAAGAGACCCAGTACTTC. This sequence encodes CASSLGQLQETQYF.